These 32 T cell receptor beta chains share one sample of origin, sequenced in a study of a mutant IDH1 vaccine in newly diagnosed glioma. Time point specified: week 23, last vaccination. In every dose of vaccine, 300 ug of mutant IDH1 20-mer peptide was given alongside topical imiquimod. Produced via immunoSEQ multiplex PCR; TCRdb's table is partial and in-frame only. The repertoire holds approximately 60,000 clones, 70% to 90% seen once, with less than 5% in the top ten. What these receptors recognize is not known. This specimen was PBMCs, taken from a glioma patient whose treatment included an IDH1 peptide vaccine. The origin of the receptors is a man aged 30 to 45 with glioma.

The chain has TRBV7-9 and TRBJ1-2; D is possibly TRBD1 (5 bases). V lost 1 base to trimming and J lost 8 bases, with 8 bases between them. CDR1 and CDR2 from the germline V gene are SEHNR and FQNEAQ (reference sequence). The CDR3 spans 12 residues. The CDR3 loop is CASSLVQAGYTF. The CDR3 DNA follows: TGTGCCAGCAGCTTAGTACAGGCGGGCTACACCTTC.

This chain uses TRBV30 with TRBJ2-2; D is unclear. Germline loops: CDR1 GTSNPN, CDR2 SVGIG (reference sequence). The CDR3 contains 13 residues. With 0 bases removed from V and 6 bases from J, the gap between germline ends came to 8 bases. CDR3 DNA: TGTGCCTGGAGTGTACTAACTCCCGGGGAGCTGTTTTTT. Translated: CAWSVLTPGELFF.

This clone appeared a few times. CDR3 sequence (DNA): TGCGCCAGCAGCTGGGACAGGGGATCAGCTTTCTTT. This sequence encodes CASSWDRGSAFF. The rearrangement uses TRBV5-1 and TRBJ1-1; TRBD1 agrees at 10 bases. This CDR3 region has 12 residues. From germline, CDR1 is SGHRS and CDR2 YFSETQ. Trimming at V came to 3 bases and at J to 10 bases, leaving 3 bases not matched to a gene.

The V call is TRBV5-5, the J call TRBJ1-2; 7 bases map to TRBD1. This CDR3 has 14 residues. The junction had 4 bases not matched to a gene; V was cut back by 4 bases and J by 1 base. In germline, CDR1 is SGHKS, CDR2 YYEKEE (reference sequence). CDR3 coding DNA: TGTGCCAGCAGCCCAGGACAGGTTAACTATGGCTACACCTTC. It specifies CASSPGQVNYGYTF. The whole variable domain, filled in from reference TRBV5-5 and TRBJ1-2, reads DAGVTQSPTHLIKTRGQQVTLRCSPISGHKSVSWYQQVLGQGPQFIFQYYEKEERGRGNFPDRFSARQFPNYSSELNVNALLLGDSALYLCASSPGQVNYGYTFGSGTRLTVV.

The rearrangement uses TRBV7-2 and TRBJ2-2; 7 bases are shared with TRBD1. The J segment lost 5 bases and the V segment lost 9 bases, leaving 0 bases of the junction unmatched. Germline CDR1 and CDR2: SGHTA and FQGNSA. This CDR3 is 11 amino acids long. The CDR3 loop is CARQGTGELFF. The CDR3 DNA reads as TGTGCCAGACAGGGGACCGGGGAGCTGTTTTTT.

The rearrangement links TRBV6-5 to TRBJ1-1, with a weak D call TRBD1 (6 bases). V was clipped by 2 bases and J by 0 bases, with 7 bases between them. Germline V gene data show CDR1 as MNHEY and CDR2 as SVGAGI. This CDR3 is 14 amino acids long. In nucleotides, the CDR3 is TGTGCCAGCAGTTACCAGGGGCTGAACACTGAAGCTTTCTTT. It is translated as CASSYQGLNTEAFF.

The chain employs TRBV5-1 and TRBJ2-7, with 9 nucleotides matching TRBD1. V lost 0 bases to trimming and J lost 3 bases; unmatched junction nucleotides: 4. Germline CDR1 SGHRS, CDR2 YFSETQ. CDR3 length: 15 amino acids. The CDR3 loop is CASSLAGQGFYEQYF. The CDR3 nucleotides are TGCGCCAGCAGCTTGGCGGGACAGGGCTTCTACGAGCAGTACTTC.

The chain combines TRBV15 with TRBJ1-5; D call uncertain. The germline V and J ends were trimmed by 5 bases and 2 bases, with 13 bases remaining between them. The germline V gene encodes CDR1 LNHNV and CDR2 YYDKDF (reference sequence). The length of the CDR3 is 15 residues. DNA for the CDR3: TGTGCCACCAGCCTGAACACGGCGGGCAATCAGCCCCAGCATTTT. Its protein is CATSLNTAGNQPQHF. The full variable domain, completed using reference TRBV15 and TRBJ1-5, is DAMVIQNPRYQVTQFGKPVTLSCSQTLNHNVMYWYQQKSSQAPKLLFHYYDKDFNNEADTPDNFQSRRPNTSFCFLDIRSPGLGDTAMYLCATSLNTAGNQPQHFGDGTRLSIL.

The CDR3 coding sequence is TGTGCCAGCAGCCCCCCGTTGGGTATGAACACTGAAGCTTTCTTT. Translation: CASSPPLGMNTEAFF. The genes are TRBV7-8 and TRBJ1-1; D ambiguous. Germline CDR1 reads SGHVS; CDR2 reads FQNEAQ. This CDR3 spans 15 amino acids. V was pared by 5 bases and J by 0 bases, with 13 bases between.

The chain joins TRBV2 to TRBJ2-7; 12 bases align to TRBD1. This CDR3 is 14 amino acids long. Germline values: CDR1 SNHLY, CDR2 FYNNEI. V was clipped by 10 bases and J by 0 bases; unmatched bases: 4. CDR3 nucleotide sequence: TGTGCCACCCGGGACAGGGGGCTCTCCTACGAGCAGTACTTC. Protein: CATRDRGLSYEQYF.

The chain has TRBV18 and TRBJ1-5; 7 nucleotides agree with TRBD1. The length of the CDR3 is 15 residues. Germline values: CDR1 KGHSH, CDR2 LQKENI. V was pared by 2 bases and J by 4 bases, with 5 bases of the junction left unmatched. CDR3 protein: CASSPELTGNQPQHF. CDR3 in DNA: TGTGCCAGCTCACCAGAGCTGACAGGGAATCAGCCCCAGCATTTT.

The V and J genes are TRBV11-2 and TRBJ2-3; no reliable D call. The CDR3 sequence is 15 residues long. Trimming removed 3 bases from V and 4 bases from J, with 14 bases in between. Germline V gene data show CDR1 as SGHAT and CDR2 as FQNNGV. CDR3 loop: CASSLDPLPPDTQYF. The CDR3 nucleotides read TGTGCCAGCAGCTTGGACCCCCTCCCACCAGATACGCAGTATTTT.

The chain uses TRBV19 and TRBJ1-2; 7 bases are a match to TRBD1. Germline CDR1 reads LNHDA; CDR2 reads SQIVND (reference sequence). CDR3 size: 19 residues. The junction had 20 bases not matched to a gene; V was cut back by 7 bases and J by 0 bases. CDR3 protein: CASILRGTAAKMPNYGYTF. DNA for the CDR3: TGTGCCAGTATTTTAAGGGGGACAGCGGCCAAGATGCCTAACTATGGCTACACCTTC.

The V gene is TRBV7-8, the J gene TRBJ1-5, with D maybe TRBD1 (5 bases). This CDR3 spans 14 amino acids. Germline V gene lookup returns CDR1 SGHVS and CDR2 FQNEAQ. The ends were cut back, 5 bases at V and 0 bases at J, with 8 bases in the middle. Here the CDR3 DNA reads TGTGCCAGCAGCCAAGGGGCTAGCAATCAGCCCCAGCATTTT. This codes for CASSQGASNQPQHF.

The rearrangement links TRBV7-8 to TRBJ1-5, with a possible D match to TRBD1 (6 bases). Germline CDR1 reads SGHVS; CDR2 reads FQNEAQ. This CDR3 comprises 14 residues. V was pared by 5 bases and J by 8 bases, with 16 bases between. The CDR3 DNA reads as TGTGCCAGCAGCCCTAGAGGGGGGGAAGAGCCCCAGCATTTT. It codes for CASSPRGGEEPQHF.

The J gene is TRBJ2-7, the V gene TRBV9; TRBD1 matches 7 bases. Unmatched junction bases numbered 8, after V lost 5 bases and J lost 6 bases. This CDR3 has 13 residues. Germline V gives CDR1 SGDLS, CDR2 YYNGEE. CDR3 protein: CASSGDSRGEQYF. The CDR3 region has the DNA TGTGCCAGCAGTGGGGACAGCCGCGGCGAGCAGTACTTC.

The genes are TRBV5-5 and TRBJ2-3; D not resolved. V was clipped by 1 base and J by 2 bases, with 20 bases between them. Per the germline V gene, CDR1 is SGHKS and CDR2 is YYEKEE (reference sequence). There are 18 residues in the CDR3. The CDR3 DNA reads TGTGCCAGCAGCTTGTTTCCCGCACTCGTCCTGTCCACAGATACGCAGTATTTT. Residues: CASSLFPALVLSTDTQYF.

The genes are TRBV30 and TRBJ1-1; D is undetermined. The CDR3 consists of 13 residues. Trimming left V 4 bases short and J 0 bases short, with 9 bases between. CDR1 and CDR2 from the germline V gene are GTSNPN and SVGIG (reference sequence). For the CDR3, the DNA is TGTGCCTGGACTCAGGTGGTGAACACTGAAGCTTTCTTT. Encoded protein: CAWTQVVNTEAFF.

This chain uses TRBV9 with TRBJ1-4; D remains ambiguous. This CDR3 region has 15 residues. CDR1 is SGDLS, CDR2 YYNGEE, per germline. Trimming removed 0 bases from V and 4 bases from J, with 10 bases in between. CDR3 sequence (DNA): TGTGCCAGCAGCGTAGGTGCCCAGATTAATGAAAAACTGTTTTTT. It encodes CASSVGAQINEKLFF.

This clone was picked up one time. The chain recombines TRBV7-9 with TRBJ2-5, with no clear D. The V gene's germline CDR1 is SEHNR and CDR2 FQNEAQ (reference sequence). This CDR3 region has 13 residues. V shed 5 bases and J shed 4 bases, with 11 bases lying between them. CDR3 DNA sequence: TGTGCCAGCAGCCCCCGAGGTCCAGAGACCCAGTACTTC. Amino acids: CASSPRGPETQYF.

This chain uses TRBV5-1 with TRBJ2-1, with D possibly being TRBD2 (7 bases). Germline CDR1 SGHRS, CDR2 YFSETQ. The CDR3 is made up of 15 amino acids. V was pared by 2 bases and J by 2 bases, with 11 bases between. Here the CDR3 DNA reads TGCGCCAGCAGCTTATACGGGGGGCCCTACAATGAGCAGTTCTTC. It encodes CASSLYGGPYNEQFF. The whole variable domain, remainder taken from reference TRBV5-1 and TRBJ2-1, is KAGVTQTPRYLIKTRGQQVTLSCSPISGHRSVSWYQQTPGQGLQFLFEYFSETQRNKGNFPGRFSGRQFSNSRSEMNVSTLELGDSALYLCASSLYGGPYNEQFFGPGTRLTVL.

The CDR3 loop is CASSFPMRGTGRIGELFF. The CDR3 nucleotides read TGTGCCAGCAGCTTCCCCATGAGGGGGACAGGGAGGATCGGGGAGCTGTTTTTT. V is TRBV4-2 and J is TRBJ2-2; 9 nucleotides align to TRBD1. Germline loops: CDR1 LGHNA, CDR2 YNFKEQ. J was trimmed by 7 bases and V by 5 bases; bases with no gene match: 17. The CDR3 runs to 18 residues.

This clone was counted only a few times. The chain couples TRBV29-1 to TRBJ1-2; D possibly corresponds to TRBD1 (5 bases). CDR1 and CDR2 from the germline V gene are SQVTM and ANQGSEA. The V gene lost 8 bases and the J gene lost 7 bases, with 20 bases spanning the gap. The CDR3 loop spans 13 amino acids. The CDR3 nucleotides are TGCAGCTCTAAAGGGGACGCAGGCGGTGGCTACACCTTC. It specifies CSSKGDAGGGYTF. The full variable domain, its missing parts supplied by reference TRBV29-1 and TRBJ1-2, is SAVISQKPSRDICQRGTSLTIQCQVDSQVTMMFWYRQQPGQSLTLIATANQGSEATYESGFVIDKFPISRPNLTFSTLTVSNMSPEDSSIYLCSSKGDAGGGYTFGSGTRLTVV.

Written as DNA, the CDR3 is TGCAGCTATAGTCCGCGACACCCGAACACCGGGGAGCTGTTTTTT. Translating gives CSYSPRHPNTGELFF. The V and J genes are TRBV29-1 and TRBJ2-2; D is unresolved. V lost 8 bases, J lost 0 bases, and 16 bases lay in between. Germline V gene sequence: CDR1 SQVTM, CDR2 ANQGSEA. The CDR3 has 15 residues.

This clone was detected only a few times. The chain carries TRBV11-2 and TRBJ1-1; D not certain. V was cut by 3 bases and J by 1 base, with 9 bases left in between. The CDR3 has 14 amino acids. The germline V gene encodes CDR1 SGHAT and CDR2 FQNNGV. For the CDR3, the DNA is TGTGCCAGCAGCTTTTCCTACCAGAACACTGAAGCTTTCTTT. Amino acids: CASSFSYQNTEAFF.

This chain connects TRBV4-1 to TRBJ2-6; D tentatively reads TRBD1 or TRBD2 (6 bases each). Per the germline V gene, CDR1 is MGHRA and CDR2 is YSYEKL. This CDR3 contains 16 residues. The V end lost 0 bases, the J end lost 5 bases, and 11 bases lay between the germline ends. The CDR3 here is CASSQEGGSRANVLTF. CDR3 DNA: TGCGCCAGCAGCCAAGAGGGGGGCTCGAGGGCCAACGTCCTGACTTTC.

The chain links TRBV27 to TRBJ2-7; the match to TRBD1 covers 9 bases. The CDR3 covers 15 residues. Trimming at V came to 4 bases and at J to 6 bases, leaving 10 bases not matched to a gene. The germline gives CDR1 MNHEY, CDR2 SMNVEV (reference sequence). CDR3 sequence: CASSSPGQGPIEQYF. The DNA of the CDR3 is TGTGCCAGCAGTTCCCCGGGACAGGGCCCTATCGAGCAGTACTTC.

The rearrangement links TRBV11-2 to TRBJ2-7, with 8 bases identical to TRBD1. Trimming cost V 5 bases and J 1 base; bases outside gene matches: 13. CDR1 is SGHAT, CDR2 FQNNGV, per germline. This CDR3 has 17 amino acids. The CDR3 coding sequence is TGTGCCAGCAGCGGCACGACAGGGGATTTTTGGTCCTACGAGCAGTACTTC. Protein product: CASSGTTGDFWSYEQYF. Full variable domain (remainder filled in from reference TRBV11-2 and TRBJ2-7): EAGVAQSPRYKIIEKRQSVAFWCNPISGHATLYWYQQILGQGPKLLIQFQNNGVVDDSQLPKDRFSAERLKGVDSTLKIQPAKLEDSAVYLCASSGTTGDFWSYEQYFGPGTRLTVT.

The V call is TRBV6-4, the J call TRBJ2-7; 12 nucleotides line up with TRBD1. Germline V gene sequence: CDR1 MRHNA, CDR2 SNTAGT. CDR3 length: 13 residues. The V gene end was trimmed by 9 bases and the J gene end by 5 bases; junction bases not matched to a gene: 5. CDR3 loop: CARGDRGRHEQYF. CDR3 in DNA: TGTGCCAGGGGGGACAGGGGGCGCCACGAGCAGTACTTC.

This clone showed up just once. V is TRBV7-9 and J is TRBJ2-3; D is possibly TRBD2 (6 bases). The CDR3 totals 14 residues. V was pared by 4 bases and J by 11 bases, with 19 bases between. Looked up from germline, CDR1 is SEHNR and CDR2 is FQNEAQ (reference sequence). CDR3: CASSSPLSSGRQYF. The CDR3 nucleotides are TGTGCCAGCAGCTCACCACTGAGTAGCGGACGGCAGTATTTT. The full variable domain, rest sourced from reference TRBV7-9 and TRBJ2-3, is DTGVSQNPRHKITKRGQNVTFRCDPISEHNRLYWYRQTLGQGPEFLTYFQNEAQLEKSRLLSDRFSAERPKGSFSTLEIQRTEQGDSAMYLCASSSPLSSGRQYFGPGTRLTVL.

This sequence joins TRBV6-4 and TRBJ2-4, with unresolved D. Trimming pared 7 bases from V and 6 bases from J, leaving 31 bases between. This CDR3 region has 19 residues. CDR1 MRHNA and CDR2 SNTAGT come from the germline V gene. CDR3 region: CASTTGRTQDGQKGNIQYF. CDR3 nucleotides: TGTGCCAGCACCACGGGTAGGACCCAGGACGGTCAGAAGGGAAACATTCAGTACTTC.

This chain connects TRBV5-6 to TRBJ1-5; D perhaps matches TRBD1 (5 bases). Germline V gene lookup returns CDR1 SGHDT and CDR2 YYEEEE. There are 13 residues in the CDR3. V gave up 2 bases and J gave up 4 bases, with 7 bases separating them. The CDR3 loop reads CASSLWGNQPQHF. CDR3 in DNA: TGTGCCAGCAGCTTATGGGGGAATCAGCCCCAGCATTTT. The entire variable domain, with the rest obtained from reference TRBV5-6 and TRBJ1-5, is as follows: DAGVTQSPTHLIKTRGQQVTLRCSPKSGHDTVSWYQQALGQGPQFIFQYYEEEERQRGNFPDRFSGHQFPNYSSELNVNALLLGDSALYLCASSLWGNQPQHFGDGTRLSIL.